A single sample is the source of the 20 T cell receptor beta chains below, sequenced in a study of beta chain features in type 1 diabetes. Reverse transcription of all isolated RNA meant that expressed TCRB transcripts were sequenced. Generated by immunoSEQ multiplex PCR, the TCRdb table keeps only in-frame clones and is missing some. Among some 660,000 clones listed, over 12% were seen once. Antigens for these TCRs are unknown. Study-level results: Shortening that was moderate but significant affected the TCRB CDR3s of Type 1 diabetes patients in all four CD4+ subsets.

The sample consisted of naive CD4+ T cells from blood. The receptors originated from a man aged 18 to 30 with type 1 diabetes.

The V gene is TRBV19, the J gene TRBJ2-1; 9 bases agree with TRBD2. Per germline, CDR1 LNHDA and CDR2 SQIVND (reference sequence). The trim removed 10 bases at V and 9 bases at J, leaving 16 bases unmatched. The CDR3 loop spans 15 amino acids. Here the CDR3 DNA reads TGTGCCACAACTCGGAGGGTAGCGGGAGAGGGTGAGCAGTTCTTC. It is translated as CATTRRVAGEGEQFF.

Comment on this clone: A read error may produce the germline difference seen at one junction end. The chain carries TRBV7-7 and TRBJ1-1, with D uncertain. CDR3 size: 13 residues. Per germline, CDR1 SSHAT and CDR2 FNYEAQ (reference sequence). Written as DNA, the CDR3 is TGTGCTAGCAGCTCGGCAGGAAACACTGAAGCTTTCTTT. Amino acids: CASSSAGNTEAFF.

CDR3 protein: CSARDWDTQYF. For the CDR3, the DNA is TGCAGTGCTAGAGATTGGGATACGCAGTATTTT. V gene TRBV20-1 combines with J gene TRBJ2-3; D call uncertain. Trimming shortened V by 0 bases and J by 6 bases, and 4 bases separated the two germline ends. CDR1 is DFQATT, CDR2 SNEGSKA, per germline (reference sequence). This CDR3 is built from 11 residues.

This clone has a handful of counts. The rearrangement links TRBV5-4 to TRBJ2-3, with 7 nucleotides matching TRBD2. The CDR3 loop spans 15 amino acids. Germline trimming cut 3 bases from V and 2 bases from J; bases unmatched to any gene: 6. Per germline, CDR1 SGHNT and CDR2 YYREEE (reference sequence). The DNA for the CDR3 is TGTGCCAGCAGCTCCTGGGGAGGGTCCACAGATACGCAGTATTTT. Translation: CASSSWGGSTDTQYF.

There are a few counts of this clone. This sequence joins TRBV19 and TRBJ1-5; D gene uncertain. The V gene lost 3 bases and the J gene lost 6 bases, with 12 bases spanning the gap. CDR3 length: 14 residues. Germline V gene lookup returns CDR1 LNHDA and CDR2 SQIVND (reference sequence). The CDR3 sequence: CASSISWEGQPQHF. CDR3 coding DNA: TGTGCCAGTAGTATTTCCTGGGAGGGTCAGCCCCAGCATTTT.

This clone has a handful of counts. V and J are TRBV5-4 and TRBJ2-2; D unresolved. Germline V lookup: CDR1 SGHNT, CDR2 YYREEE (reference sequence). The CDR3 contains 16 residues. Trimming cost V 2 bases and J 2 bases, with 13 bases left between them. The CDR3 spells CASSFFNSQNTGELFF. In DNA form, the CDR3 reads TGTGCCAGCAGCTTCTTCAACAGCCAAAACACCGGGGAGCTGTTTTTT.

This clone has just a few counts. The V gene is TRBV6-1, the J gene TRBJ2-4; D is ambiguous. The V end was cut by 2 bases, the J end by 0 bases, with 5 bases between. The CDR3 consists of 14 residues. CDR1 is MNHNS and CDR2 is SASEGT in the germline V gene. The CDR3 coding sequence is TGTGCCAGCAGTGAAATGCTAGCCAAAAACATTCAGTACTTC. It encodes CASSEMLAKNIQYF.

V and J are TRBV6-6 and TRBJ1-5, with D possibly being TRBD1 (6 bases). There are 14 residues in the CDR3. Germline CDR1 is MNHNY and CDR2 is SVGAGI (reference sequence). Trimming stripped 8 bases from V and 0 bases from J, with 11 bases between. The CDR3 sequence is CASVSGDSNQPQHF. The CDR3, as DNA: TGTGCCAGCGTTTCAGGGGATAGCAATCAGCCCCAGCATTTT.

The chain combines TRBV29-1 with TRBJ1-1; 9 positions agree with TRBD1. Trimming cost V 7 bases and J 5 bases; bases outside gene matches: 11. Looked up from germline, CDR1 is SQVTM and CDR2 is ANQGSEA. The CDR3 sequence is 14 residues long. For the CDR3, the DNA is TGCAGCGGGTTTCAGGACAGGGGTAGTACTGAAGCTTTCTTT. Translated: CSGFQDRGSTEAFF.

The J gene is TRBJ2-5, the V gene TRBV25-1; the D is unclear. CDR3 length equals 14 residues. Germline lookup yields CDR1 MGHDK and CDR2 SYGVNS. The germline V and J ends were trimmed by 5 bases and 5 bases, with 15 bases remaining between them. Here the CDR3 DNA reads TGTGCCAGCAGTCCCAACCACCCGTTGGAGACCCAGTACTTC. It encodes CASSPNHPLETQYF.

This rearrangement joins TRBV5-6 to TRBJ2-2; the D call may be TRBD1 or TRBD2 (5 bases each). CDR1 is SGHDT and CDR2 is YYEEEE in the germline V gene. The CDR3 loop spans 15 amino acids. V dropped 0 bases and J dropped 7 bases, with 13 bases sitting between them. This CDR3 is CASSLVWDGIGELFF. The CDR3 nucleotides are TGTGCCAGCAGCTTGGTTTGGGACGGCATCGGGGAGCTGTTTTTT.

This rearrangement joins TRBV5-4 to TRBJ2-2, with D possibly being TRBD2 (7 bases). The V and J ends lost 4 bases and 4 bases respectively, with 20 bases between them. This CDR3 is 17 amino acids long. The germline CDR1 and CDR2 sequences are SGHNT and YYREEE (reference sequence). The CDR3 nucleotides read TGTGCCAGCAGCCTTGCCCCGGGGGGCGCGAGCACCGGGGAGCTGTTTTTT. Its protein is CASSLAPGGASTGELFF.

This clone was detected a few times. The genes are TRBV6-5 and TRBJ2-1, with D uncertain. Germline CDR1 is MNHEY and CDR2 is SVGAGI. There are 11 residues in the CDR3. The V end was cut by 6 bases, the J end by 12 bases, with 12 bases between. CDR3 sequence reads: CASSPGERQFF. CDR3 sequence (DNA): TGTGCCAGCAGCCCTGGCGAGCGGCAGTTCTTC.

Worth noting for this clone: Within the sample, other DNA sequences also encode this same CDR3. The gene calls are TRBV18 and TRBJ2-5; tentative D call: TRBD1 (6 bases). Germline CDR1 KGHSH, CDR2 LQKENI. Deletions cut 2 bases from V and 2 bases from J, with 9 bases between. This CDR3 comprises 14 residues. The CDR3 reads CASSPGQGQETQYF. The CDR3, as DNA: TGTGCCAGCTCACCAGGGCAGGGGCAAGAGACCCAGTACTTC.

The chain couples TRBV5-4 to TRBJ2-5; TRBD2 matches at 8 bases. Trimming took 5 bases from V and 5 from J; bases not matched to a gene: 11. The CDR3 consists of 15 residues. Germline V gene lookup returns CDR1 SGHNT and CDR2 YYREEE (reference sequence). The CDR3 DNA reads as TGTGCCAGCAGGCGGGCGGGGGGCGATGGCGAGACCCAGTACTTC. It translates to CASRRAGGDGETQYF.

This clone appeared a few times. The gene calls are TRBV29-1 and TRBJ2-3; possibly TRBD2 for D (5 bases). This CDR3 is built from 13 residues. CDR1 and CDR2 from the germline V gene are SQVTM and ANQGSEA. The V and J ends lost 8 bases and 0 bases respectively, with 12 bases between them. The CDR3 DNA is TGCAGCTTTGGCGGGCTTAGCACAGATACGCAGTATTTT. Its translation is CSFGGLSTDTQYF.

This clone was observed a few times. The J gene is TRBJ1-4, the V gene TRBV25-1; D not resolved. The V end was cut by 8 bases, the J end by 2 bases, with 3 bases between. Germline V gives CDR1 MGHDK, CDR2 SYGVNS. This CDR3 is built from 11 residues. For the CDR3, the DNA is TGTGCCAGCTGGACTAATGAAAAACTGTTTTTT. It encodes CASWTNEKLFF.

This clone was observed a handful of times. The chain combines TRBV7-9 with TRBJ1-4; a weak D match, TRBD1 (6 bases). The germline gives CDR1 SEHNR, CDR2 FQNEAQ (reference sequence). The CDR3 loop spans 16 amino acids. V was trimmed by 5 bases and J by 7 bases, leaving 20 bases between them. The CDR3 DNA reads TGTGCCAGCAGCCCCGGGTGGGGGCAGTACGGTGAAAAACTGTTTTTT. This translates into CASSPGWGQYGEKLFF. Using reference TRBV7-9 and TRBJ1-4 for the parts outside the CDR3, the full variable domain is DTGVSQNPRHKITKRGQNVTFRCDPISEHNRLYWYRQTLGQGPEFLTYFQNEAQLEKSRLLSDRFSAERPKGSFSTLEIQRTEQGDSAMYLCASSPGWGQYGEKLFFGSGTQLSVL.

The chain recombines TRBV7-2 with TRBJ2-7, with unresolved D. The CDR3 length is 14 residues. V gave up 2 bases and J gave up 0 bases, with 8 bases separating them. CDR1 and CDR2 (germline): SGHTA, FQGNSA. In DNA, the CDR3 is TGTGCCAGCAGCTTACTACACGTCTCCTACGAGCAGTACTTC. The encoded protein is CASSLLHVSYEQYF.

This clone has just a few counts. The V call is TRBV28, the J call TRBJ2-5; 10 bases are a match to TRBD1. The J segment lost 1 base and the V segment lost 4 bases, leaving 9 bases of the junction unmatched. The CDR3 is made up of 17 amino acids. Looked up from germline, CDR1 is MDHEN and CDR2 is SYDVKM. The chain's CDR3 is CASSSLRDRGIQETQYF. CDR3 in DNA: TGTGCCAGCAGTTCATTACGGGACAGGGGTATCCAAGAGACCCAGTACTTC.